The entry below gives a single T cell receptor (beta chain) sequence along with its context. Antigen: not known. Germline V gives CDR1 SGHNT, CDR2 YYREEE (reference sequence). V dropped 6 bases and J dropped 1 base, with 12 bases sitting between them. The CDR3 runs 14 residues. PCR involved 60 Vbeta and 13 Jbeta primers. The method was immunoSEQ multiplex PCR; TCRdb's version includes in-frame clones alone and lacks a portion of them. The sample table includes 65,000 to 90,000 clones. These data belong to a study of cytomegalovirus exposure and HLA in healthy donors. Whole-study context: Researchers found that roughly 81% of fewer than 450 genotyped donors fell within the Caucasian-associated ancestry cluster.

Study outcomes and limitations: Researchers catalogued 160 or so TCR beta chains as cytomegalovirus-associated. Clonal expansion was found to be greater in HLA-associated TCR beta chains than in equally common others in a later analysis.

What was sequenced was PBMCs. The TCR was taken from a female donor in good health and CMV-seropositive. V usage is TRBV5-4 and J usage is TRBJ2-3; D perhaps matches TRBD2 (5 bases). CDR3 residues: CASMPRGGTDTQYF. The CDR3 nucleotides are TGTGCCAGCATGCCCCGGGGAGGCACAGATACGCAGTATTTT.